The 22 T cell receptor beta chains reported below all come from one sample, sequenced in a study of blood T cell repertoires in COVID-19. Assay used: immunoSEQ multiplex PCR; TCRdb lists only in-frame clones, some missing. The table lists about 14,000 clones, about 84% of them singletons. Input material: peripheral blood. Receptors originate from a human donor in a cohort sampled during active COVID-19.

This clone was seen many times. V usage is TRBV4-1 and J usage is TRBJ2-1; D may be TRBD1 (5 bases). V was cut by 0 bases and J by 3 bases, with 12 bases left in between. Germline V lookup: CDR1 MGHRA, CDR2 YSYEKL. The CDR3 extends over 16 amino acids. The CDR3 loop is CASSQEQGFVYNEQFF. DNA of the CDR3: TGCGCCAGCAGCCAAGAGCAGGGTTTTGTCTACAATGAGCAGTTCTTC.

V gene TRBV19 combines with J gene TRBJ1-2, with TRBD1 as a possible D gene (6 bases). CDR1 is LNHDA and CDR2 is SQIVND in the germline V gene (reference sequence). Trimming left V 3 bases short and J 3 bases short, with 8 bases between. The CDR3 sequence is 13 residues long. DNA for the CDR3: TGTGCCAGTAGTATGAACAGGGACTATGGCTACACCTTC. It is translated as CASSMNRDYGYTF. Using reference TRBV19 and TRBJ1-2 for the parts outside the CDR3, the full variable domain is DGGITQSPKYLFRKEGQNVTLSCEQNLNHDAMYWYRQDPGQGLRLIYYSQIVNDFQKGDIAEGYSVSREKKESFPLTVTSAQKNPTAFYLCASSMNRDYGYTFGSGTRLTVV.

The genes are TRBV6-1 and TRBJ1-6; TRBD1 is a possible D gene (5 bases). The CDR3 covers 18 residues. V lost 1 base and J lost 1, with 14 bases in between. The germline V gene encodes CDR1 MNHNS and CDR2 SASEGT. The CDR3 protein is CASSEGSQGRSYNSPLHF. The CDR3 bases are TGTGCCAGCAGTGAAGGTTCGCAGGGAAGATCCTATAATTCACCCCTCCACTTT.

This clone has a handful of counts. The chain joins TRBV30 to TRBJ2-7, with 11 nucleotides matching TRBD2. This CDR3 region has 14 residues. V shed 3 bases and J 3 bases; nucleotides not matched to a gene: 4. Germline CDR1 and CDR2: GTSNPN and SVGIG (reference sequence). This chain's CDR3 is CAWRPGLADYEQYF. DNA of the CDR3: TGTGCCTGGAGACCGGGACTAGCGGACTACGAGCAGTACTTC.

The chain combines TRBV4-3 with TRBJ2-2, with 11 bases lining up with TRBD1. Trimming took 0 bases from V and 4 from J; bases not matched to a gene: 1. Germline V CDR1 and CDR2: LGHNA, YSLEER. The CDR3 length is 16 residues. In nucleotides, the CDR3 is TGCGCCAGCAGCCAAGACGGGACAGGGGGCACCGGGGAGCTGTTTTTT. This translates into CASSQDGTGGTGELFF.

The chain carries TRBV7-9 and TRBJ2-1; 10 nucleotides align to TRBD1. V was clipped by 6 bases and J by 7 bases; unmatched bases: 9. The CDR3 totals 15 residues. The germline gives CDR1 SEHNR, CDR2 FQNEAQ (reference sequence). The CDR3 here is CASRDGQGVVNEQFF. DNA of the CDR3: TGTGCCAGCAGGGACGGACAGGGGGTCGTGAATGAGCAGTTCTTC.

This clone occurred once. V gene TRBV25-1 combines with J gene TRBJ1-1; 7 nucleotides match TRBD1. The germline V gene has CDR1 MGHDK and CDR2 SYGVNS. CDR3 length: 12 amino acids. Trimming at V came to 4 bases and at J to 4 bases, leaving 0 bases not matched to a gene. The CDR3 bases are TGTGCCAGCAGTGCAGGGGGCACTGAAGCTTTCTTT. This codes for CASSAGGTEAFF.

This chain connects TRBV19 to TRBJ1-5; TRBD1 agrees at 9 bases. The CDR3 is made up of 15 amino acids. J gave up 5 bases and V 8 bases, and 10 bases lay outside the gene matches. The germline CDR1 and CDR2 sequences are LNHDA and SQIVND (reference sequence). In DNA, the CDR3 is TGTGCCAGTGCGTTTACCGGGACAGGGTATCAGCCCCAGCATTTT. Residues: CASAFTGTGYQPQHF.

V usage is TRBV7-2 and J usage is TRBJ2-7; 9 nucleotides align to TRBD2. Germline V gene sequence: CDR1 SGHTA, CDR2 FQGNSA. CDR3 size: 14 residues. V shed 3 bases, J shed 3 bases, and the junction held 3 bases outside the gene matches. The CDR3 protein is CASSFGAGGYEQYF. The CDR3 DNA reads as TGTGCCAGCAGCTTCGGAGCGGGAGGCTACGAGCAGTACTTC.

This clone is judged medium-sized. The chain is built from TRBV28 and TRBJ2-3; 12 bases map to TRBD2. The V and J ends lost 3 bases and 1 base, in that order; junction bases with no gene match: 5. This CDR3 has 17 amino acids. Germline V CDR1 and CDR2: MDHEN, SYDVKM. The CDR3 DNA reads TGTGCCAGCAGTTTCCCTAGCGGGAGGGAGGGCACAGATACGCAGTATTTT. It is translated as CASSFPSGREGTDTQYF.

CDR3 protein: CASIGPSGSRADTQYF. In nucleotides, the CDR3 is TGTGCCAGCATTGGGCCTAGCGGGAGTAGGGCAGATACGCAGTATTTT. This sequence joins TRBV28 and TRBJ2-3; 10 bases are a match to TRBD2. Germline CDR1 is MDHEN and CDR2 is SYDVKM. This CDR3 is 16 amino acids long. Trimming at V came to 7 bases and at J to 4 bases, leaving 11 bases not matched to a gene.

This chain links TRBV9 with TRBJ2-2; 8 nucleotides align to TRBD1. After removal of 3 bases from V and 7 bases from J, the junction contained 11 bases not matched to a gene. The germline gives CDR1 SGDLS, CDR2 YYNGEE. This CDR3 comprises 16 residues. CDR3 nucleotides: TGTGCCAGCAGCGCCCCTATGGACAGGGTAAACGGGGAGCTGTTTTTT. It specifies CASSAPMDRVNGELFF.

The chain is built from TRBV25-1 and TRBJ1-1; possible D gene TRBD1, 6 bases. CDR1 and CDR2 (germline): MGHDK, SYGVNS. The CDR3 spans 14 residues. Trimming shortened V by 5 bases and J by 5 bases, and 15 bases separated the two germline ends. The CDR3 DNA sequence: TGTGCCAGCAGTCGGACAGCAATGTCAACTGAAGCTTTCTTT. Translating it yields CASSRTAMSTEAFF.

This clone was picked up one time. The rearrangement links TRBV7-3 to TRBJ2-1; the match to TRBD2 covers 7 bases. This CDR3 comprises 15 residues. V shed 1 base, J shed 7 bases, and the junction held 7 bases outside the gene matches. From germline, CDR1 is SGHTA and CDR2 FQGTGA. This chain's CDR3 is CASSLMGSGLNEQFF. The CDR3 region has the DNA TGTGCCAGCAGCTTAATGGGTAGCGGGTTGAATGAGCAGTTCTTC. The complete variable domain, with remaining parts taken from reference TRBV7-3 and TRBJ2-1, reads GAGVSQTPSNKVTEKGKYVELRCDPISGHTALYWYRQSLGQGPEFLIYFQGTGAADDSGLPNDRFFAVRPEGSVSTLKIQRTERGDSAVYLCASSLMGSGLNEQFFGPGTRLTVL.

The chain is built from TRBV18 and TRBJ2-1; 9 bases fit TRBD1. This CDR3 contains 19 residues. Per the germline V gene, CDR1 is KGHSH and CDR2 is LQKENI. J was trimmed by 7 bases and V by 1 base; bases with no gene match: 17. The CDR3 nucleotides are TGTGCCAGCTCACCACGGGGACAGGGTTACCTCCTGGCGTTGAATGAGCAGTTCTTC. Protein: CASSPRGQGYLLALNEQFF.

CDR3 bases: TGCGCCAGCAGCCAAGAAAGGTCTAGCGGGACGAGGCTGTACTTC. Protein product: CASSQERSSGTRLYF. The chain recombines TRBV4-3 with TRBJ2-7, with TRBD2 matching 9 bases. J lost 12 bases, V lost 0 bases, and 12 bases had no gene match. The CDR3 has 15 amino acids. The germline CDR1 and CDR2 sequences are LGHNA and YSLEER.

This clone was seen a single time. The chain is built from TRBV4-1 and TRBJ2-1; the D gene is possibly TRBD2 (6 bases). Deletions cut 3 bases from V and 8 bases from J, with 17 bases between. Germline V gene lookup returns CDR1 MGHRA and CDR2 YSYEKL. This CDR3 comprises 15 residues. Written as DNA, the CDR3 is TGCGCCAGCAGCCAGGCCGGGACTCCCTGGGATGAGCAGTTCTTC. Translating gives CASSQAGTPWDEQFF.

The chain joins TRBV5-6 to TRBJ2-2, with D unresolved. V was clipped by 1 base and J by 7 bases, with 5 bases between them. The CDR3 covers 12 residues. Per the germline V gene, CDR1 is SGHDT and CDR2 is YYEEEE. CDR3 loop: CASSLQVGELFF. CDR3 DNA: TGTGCCAGCAGCTTGCAGGTCGGGGAGCTGTTTTTT.

This clone came up a few times. The chain combines TRBV27 with TRBJ2-5; 12 bases are a match to TRBD2. V was clipped by 8 bases and J by 5 bases; unmatched bases: 9. Per germline, CDR1 MNHEY and CDR2 SMNVEV (reference sequence). The CDR3 is made up of 15 amino acids. CDR3 sequence: CASGRTSGILETQYF. The CDR3 DNA is TGTGCCAGCGGGCGGACTAGCGGGATTCTGGAGACCCAGTACTTC.

The chain's CDR3 is CASSLVGTGFNEQFF. CDR3 nucleotides: TGTGCCAGCAGCTTAGTAGGGACAGGGTTTAATGAGCAGTTCTTC. V gene TRBV11-1 combines with J gene TRBJ2-1; 9 nucleotides line up with TRBD1. The CDR3 length is 15 residues. V shed 1 base and J 7 bases; nucleotides not matched to a gene: 5. The germline V gene encodes CDR1 SGHAT and CDR2 FQDESV (reference sequence).

The V call is TRBV3-1 (or the pseudogene TRBV3-2), the J call TRBJ1-3; no firm D call. Germline V CDR1 and CDR2: LGHDT, YNNKEL (reference sequence). The V gene lost 4 bases and the J gene lost 4 bases, with 17 bases spanning the gap. This CDR3 comprises 16 residues. The CDR3 sequence: CASSPRASSSGNTIYF. The CDR3 coding sequence is TGTGCCAGCAGCCCGCGGGCTTCCTCGTCCGGAAACACCATATATTTT.

This chain links TRBV7-2 with TRBJ2-3; 12 bases align to TRBD2. Per the germline V gene, CDR1 is SGHTA and CDR2 is FQGNSA. V dropped 2 bases and J dropped 4; count of bases not matched to a gene: 1. The CDR3 spans 15 residues. This CDR3 reads CASSLLAGGPDTQYF. Here the CDR3 DNA reads TGTGCCAGCAGCTTACTAGCGGGAGGGCCAGATACGCAGTATTTT.